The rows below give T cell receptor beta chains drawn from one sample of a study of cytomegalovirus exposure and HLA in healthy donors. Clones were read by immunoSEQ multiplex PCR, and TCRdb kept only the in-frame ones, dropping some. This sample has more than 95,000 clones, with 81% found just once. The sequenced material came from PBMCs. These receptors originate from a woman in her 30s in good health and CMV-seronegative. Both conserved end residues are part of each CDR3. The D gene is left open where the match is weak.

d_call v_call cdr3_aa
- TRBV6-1 CASSSLLLGEQFF
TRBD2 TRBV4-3 CASSQDVGLADNTGELFF
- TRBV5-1 CASSLATGLGETQYF
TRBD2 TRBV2 CASGPLKAGVTDTQYF
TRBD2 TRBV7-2 CASSLAGGGLAGNEQYF
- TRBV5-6 CASRSRSYNSPLHF
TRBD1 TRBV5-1 CASSLEDRGQETQYF
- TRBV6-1 CASKGGYYEQYF
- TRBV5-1 CASSSQGSAGANVLTF
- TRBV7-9 CSSSRDVGAGLNNEQFF
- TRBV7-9 CSSSSPSAPYEQYF